A single sample is the source of the 20 T cell receptor beta chains below, sequenced in a study of CD8 T cells in ankylosing spondylitis. TCRdb fed the 5' RACE reads into MiXCR, producing one record per CDR3 protein. The data hold about 160,000 distinct CDR3 sequences, with around 42% observed a single time. The sample was synovial fluid, either unsorted or a sorted T cell fraction (not recorded which). The receptors come from a male donor with ankylosing spondylitis.

V and J are TRBV19 and TRBJ1-1; possibly TRBD1 for D (5 bases). Germline V CDR1 and CDR2: LNHDA, SQIVND (reference sequence). Trimming cost V 6 bases and J 0 bases, with 14 bases left between them. CDR3 length: 15 amino acids. The CDR3 reads CASRSSRQMNTEAFF. DNA of the CDR3: TGTGCCAGTAGATCGTCCCGACAGATGAACACTGAAGCTTTCTTT.

This rearrangement joins TRBV11-3 to TRBJ2-7; TRBD1 might be the D (5 bases). V was trimmed by 2 bases and J by 6 bases, leaving 11 bases between them. The germline CDR1 and CDR2 sequences are SGHNT and YENEEA. This CDR3 is built from 13 residues. The CDR3 sequence is CASSLKWGGEQYF. CDR3 DNA sequence: TGTGCCAGCAGCTTAAAATGGGGCGGCGAGCAGTACTTC.

The sample holds a few counts of this clonotype. This chain links TRBV10-3 with TRBJ2-2, with D maybe TRBD2 (5 bases). This CDR3 is 14 amino acids long. Trimming left V 5 bases short and J 2 bases short, with 9 bases between. Germline V gene data show CDR1 as ENHRY and CDR2 as SYGVKD. The CDR3 nucleotides are TGTGCCATCAGTTCCGGGATCAACACCGGGGAGCTGTTTTTT. Translating gives CAISSGINTGELFF.

The chain joins TRBV20-1 to TRBJ2-5; 11 bases match TRBD2. The junction had 2 bases not matched to a gene; V was cut back by 4 bases and J by 4 bases. This CDR3 contains 13 residues. Germline CDR1 and CDR2: DFQATT and SNEGSKA (reference sequence). In DNA form, the CDR3 reads TGCAGTGCTACTGGGACTAGCGGAGAGACCCAGTACTTC. Translated: CSATGTSGETQYF.

The chain recombines TRBV15 with TRBJ2-5, with D possibly TRBD1 on 6 matching bases. V lost 2 bases and J lost 5, with 18 bases in between. The CDR3 contains 16 residues. Germline assignment: CDR1 LNHNV and CDR2 YYDKDF (reference sequence). The CDR3 reads CATSRSGREGGETQYF. The CDR3 nucleotides are TGTGCCACCAGCAGATCAGGACGTGAAGGGGGTGAGACCCAGTACTTC. Full variable domain (outside the CDR3, taken from reference TRBV15 and TRBJ2-5): DAMVIQNPRYQVTQFGKPVTLSCSQTLNHNVMYWYQQKSSQAPKLLFHYYDKDFNNEADTPDNFQSRRPNTSFCFLDIRSPGLGDTAMYLCATSRSGREGGETQYFGPGTRLLVL.

A remark on this clonotype: A much bigger clone sits one base away, suggesting this may be a read error. The V call is TRBV7-9, the J call TRBJ1-2, with no clear D. Looked up from germline, CDR1 is SEHNR and CDR2 is FQNEAQ (reference sequence). The CDR3 totals 14 residues. The CDR3 reads CVSSLGPYGYGYTF. The CDR3 region has the DNA TGTGTCAGCAGCTTAGGTCCCTACGGCTATGGCTACACCTTC.

This chain uses TRBV4-1 with TRBJ2-7, with TRBD1 identical over 9 bases. V was pared by 4 bases and J by 5 bases, with 15 bases of the junction left unmatched. The CDR3 totals 17 residues. CDR1 MGHRA and CDR2 YSYEKL come from the germline V gene. The CDR3: CASSLRPLGTGLNEQYF. The CDR3 DNA is TGCGCCAGCAGCCTTCGTCCCCTGGGGACAGGGTTGAACGAGCAGTACTTC.

Ten or more counts support this clonotype. The chain is built from TRBV19 and TRBJ1-1; the D is unclear. From germline, CDR1 is LNHDA and CDR2 SQIVND (reference sequence). The CDR3 runs 14 residues. Trimming cost V 6 bases and J 1 base, with 12 bases left between them. CDR3 nucleotides: TGTGCCAGTAGACCGGCCTATGGGAACACTGAAGCTTTCTTT. The encoded protein is CASRPAYGNTEAFF.

For this clonotype: An end of the junction does not agree with germline; a read error may underlie this. This chain connects TRBV9 to TRBJ1-5; maybe TRBD1 (5 bases). Germline lookup yields CDR1 SGDLS and CDR2 YYNGEE. The CDR3 is made up of 12 amino acids. The CDR3 loop reads CASSVGGDPPHF. The CDR3 nucleotides read TGTGCCAGCAGCGTAGGCGGGGACCCCCCGCATTTT.

This clonotype appeared a single time. The rearrangement links TRBV4-3 to TRBJ2-2; D remains unclear. Germline V gene data show CDR1 as LGHNA and CDR2 as YSLEER. There are 14 residues in the CDR3. With 0 bases removed from V and 7 bases from J, the gap between germline ends came to 9 bases. The chain's CDR3 is CASSQDRIVGELFF. The CDR3 DNA follows: TGCGCCAGCAGCCAAGATCGAATCGTCGGGGAGCTGTTTTTT.

Remarks on this clonotype: Its ends do not fully match the called genes, so a read error is possible. This rearrangement joins TRBV7-8 to TRBJ1-3; a weak D match, TRBD1 (6 bases). The CDR3 covers 16 residues. Germline lookup yields CDR1 SGHVS and CDR2 FQNEAQ. The CDR3 here is CASSIRRRQGGNTTYF. The CDR3 DNA is TGTGCCAGCAGCATAAGACGGCGTCAAGGGGGAAACACCACATATTTT.

This clonotype was detected once. The rearrangement joins TRBV7-9 to TRBJ2-1; D not resolved. CDR1 is SEHNR, CDR2 FQNEAQ, per germline (reference sequence). CDR3 length equals 17 residues. V dropped 2 bases and J dropped 5 bases, with 19 bases sitting between them. CDR3 in amino acids: CASSLWWRRGNNNEQFF. CDR3 DNA: TGTGCCAGCAGCTTATGGTGGCGTCGCGGAAATAACAATGAGCAGTTCTTC.

This chain connects TRBV7-2 to TRBJ1-5; a weak D match, TRBD1 (5 bases). CDR1 and CDR2 from the germline V gene are SGHTA and FQGNSA. V was shortened by 4 bases and J by 9 bases, with 16 bases between the two germline ends. The length of the CDR3 is 14 residues. CDR3 protein: CASSYQPGKPPQHF. As DNA, the CDR3 is TGTGCCAGCAGCTACCAACCAGGGAAACCGCCCCAGCATTTT. Drawing the rest from reference TRBV7-2 and TRBJ1-5, the complete variable domain is GAGVSQSPSNKVTEKGKDVELRCDPISGHTALYWYRQSLGQGLEFLIYFQGNSAPDKSGLPSDRFSAERTGGSVSTLTIQRTQQEDSAVYLCASSYQPGKPPQHFGDGTRLSIL.

The chain has TRBV9 and TRBJ1-1, with D maybe TRBD1 (5 bases). The CDR3 length is 16 residues. V lost 4 bases, J lost 4 bases, and 20 bases lay in between. Germline V gives CDR1 SGDLS, CDR2 YYNGEE. The CDR3 DNA is TGTGCCAGCAGCCCCCCTTTGTCGGGGGGAGGCACTGAAGCTTTCTTT. Residues: CASSPPLSGGGTEAFF. Based on the CDR3 plus reference TRBV9 and TRBJ1-1, the full variable domain is DSGVTQTPKHLITATGQRVTLRCSPRSGDLSVYWYQQSLDQGLQFLIQYYNGEERAKGNILERFSAQQFPDLHSELNLSSLELGDSALYFCASSPPLSGGGTEAFFGQGTRLTVV.

There are a few counts of this clonotype. The chain recombines TRBV5-1 with TRBJ2-7; a possible D gene is TRBD1 (5 bases). This CDR3 is 14 amino acids long. Per the germline V gene, CDR1 is SGHRS and CDR2 is YFSETQ. Between the trimmed V and J ends, which lost 1 base and 5 bases, there was a span of 13 bases. Here the CDR3 reads CASSLFAGKDEQYF. DNA for the CDR3: TGCGCCAGCAGCTTGTTTGCAGGGAAAGACGAGCAGTACTTC.

The V and J genes are TRBV18 and TRBJ2-2; D remains ambiguous. This CDR3 contains 14 residues. V was shortened by 4 bases and J by 6 bases, with 12 bases between the two germline ends. Per the germline V gene, CDR1 is KGHSH and CDR2 is LQKENI. Here the CDR3 reads CASSQRWVAGELFF. Written as DNA, the CDR3 is TGTGCCAGCTCACAACGGTGGGTGGCCGGGGAGCTGTTTTTT.

This clonotype was observed a few times. V gene TRBV5-1 combines with J gene TRBJ1-1; 7 positions agree with TRBD1. V was clipped by 0 bases and J by 5 bases; unmatched bases: 7. This CDR3 comprises 15 residues. The germline CDR1 and CDR2 sequences are SGHRS and YFSETQ. The CDR3 is CASSLVRGRWTEAFF. In nucleotides, the CDR3 is TGCGCCAGCAGCTTGGTAAGGGGGCGTTGGACTGAAGCTTTCTTT. The variable domain in full, completed from reference TRBV5-1 and TRBJ1-1, reads KAGVTQTPRYLIKTRGQQVTLSCSPISGHRSVSWYQQTPGQGLQFLFEYFSETQRNKGNFPGRFSGRQFSNSRSEMNVSTLELGDSALYLCASSLVRGRWTEAFFGQGTRLTVV.

This chain uses TRBV19 with TRBJ2-1, with D perhaps TRBD1 (5 bases). This CDR3 contains 17 residues. Germline CDR1 reads LNHDA; CDR2 reads SQIVND (reference sequence). V was shortened by 2 bases and J by 0 bases, with 14 bases between the two germline ends. CDR3: CASSIMVGDSSYNEQFF. The CDR3 nucleotides read TGTGCCAGTAGTATAATGGTAGGGGATAGCTCCTACAATGAGCAGTTCTTC. Complete variable domain (other parts from reference TRBV19 and TRBJ2-1): DGGITQSPKYLFRKEGQNVTLSCEQNLNHDAMYWYRQDPGQGLRLIYYSQIVNDFQKGDIAEGYSVSREKKESFPLTVTSAQKNPTAFYLCASSIMVGDSSYNEQFFGPGTRLTVL.

This clonotype was counted only a few times. V usage is TRBV28 and J usage is TRBJ1-4; D unresolved. Trimming cost V 1 base and J 7 bases, with 16 bases left between them. In germline, CDR1 is MDHEN, CDR2 SYDVKM. This CDR3 has 16 residues. CDR3 bases: TGTGCCAGCAGTTTATCCCAGAACTTGTGGACTGAAAAACTGTTTTTT. Translated, it gives CASSLSQNLWTEKLFF.

In its sample, this clonotype was seen a few times. The chain employs TRBV15 and TRBJ2-7; tentatively, D is TRBD1 (6 bases). Per germline, CDR1 LNHNV and CDR2 YYDKDF (reference sequence). V was shortened by 0 bases and J by 5 bases, with 17 bases between the two germline ends. This CDR3 has 16 residues. Written as DNA, the CDR3 is TGTGCCACCAGCAGAGATGGTCAGGGGTTCCCCCACGAGCAGTACTTC. Protein: CATSRDGQGFPHEQYF.